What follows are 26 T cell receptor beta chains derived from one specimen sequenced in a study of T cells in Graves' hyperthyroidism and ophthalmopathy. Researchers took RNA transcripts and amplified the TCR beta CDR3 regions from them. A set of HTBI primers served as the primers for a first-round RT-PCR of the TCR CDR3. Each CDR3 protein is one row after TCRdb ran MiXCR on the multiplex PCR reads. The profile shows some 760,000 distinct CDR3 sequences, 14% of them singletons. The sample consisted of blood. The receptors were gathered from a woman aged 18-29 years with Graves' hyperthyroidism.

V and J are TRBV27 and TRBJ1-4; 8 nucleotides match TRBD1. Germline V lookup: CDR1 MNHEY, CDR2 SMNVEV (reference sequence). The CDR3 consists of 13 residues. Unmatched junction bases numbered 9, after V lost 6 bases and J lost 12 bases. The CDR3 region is CASRSLLTGELFF. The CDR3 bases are TGTGCCAGCAGGTCTCTTTTGACAGGGGAACTGTTTTTT.

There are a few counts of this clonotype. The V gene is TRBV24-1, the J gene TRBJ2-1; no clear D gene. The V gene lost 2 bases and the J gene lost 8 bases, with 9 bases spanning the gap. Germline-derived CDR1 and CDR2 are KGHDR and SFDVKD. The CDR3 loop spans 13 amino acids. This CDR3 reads CATSDYNVDEQFF. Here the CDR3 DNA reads TGTGCCACCAGTGATTATAATGTCGATGAGCAGTTCTTC.

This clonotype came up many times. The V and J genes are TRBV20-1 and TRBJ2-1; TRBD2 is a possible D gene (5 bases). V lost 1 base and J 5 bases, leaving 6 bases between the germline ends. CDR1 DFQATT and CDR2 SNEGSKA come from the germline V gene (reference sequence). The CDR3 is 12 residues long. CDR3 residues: CSARGGDNEQFF. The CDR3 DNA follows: TGCAGTGCTAGAGGGGGAGACAATGAGCAGTTCTTC.

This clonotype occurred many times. CDR3 sequence (DNA): TGTGCCAGCAGTTACTCCCTCCTAATGAACACTGAAGCTTTCTTT. Translated: CASSYSLLMNTEAFF. The chain joins TRBV6-5 to TRBJ1-1; D unresolved. Deletions cut 0 bases from V and 0 bases from J, with 8 bases between. The CDR3 contains 15 residues. Per the germline V gene, CDR1 is MNHEY and CDR2 is SVGAGI.

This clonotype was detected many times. The CDR3 spells CASSSPSPGALGAPLHF. As DNA, the CDR3 is TGTGCCAGCAGCTCGCCGTCCCCGGGGGCGCTGGGAGCGCCCCTCCACTTT. This sequence joins TRBV11-2 and TRBJ1-6, with TRBD1 as a possible D gene (6 bases). The CDR3 runs 17 residues. Germline CDR1 is SGHAT and CDR2 is FQNNGV. V lost 4 bases, J lost 13 bases, and 26 bases lay in between.

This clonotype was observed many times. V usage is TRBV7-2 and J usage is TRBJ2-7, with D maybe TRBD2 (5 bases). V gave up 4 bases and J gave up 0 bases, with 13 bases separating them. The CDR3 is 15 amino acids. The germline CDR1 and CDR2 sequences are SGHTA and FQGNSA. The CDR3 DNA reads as TGTGCCAGCAGCTGGACCGGGCGGGCCTCCTACGAGCAGTACTTC. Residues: CASSWTGRASYEQYF.

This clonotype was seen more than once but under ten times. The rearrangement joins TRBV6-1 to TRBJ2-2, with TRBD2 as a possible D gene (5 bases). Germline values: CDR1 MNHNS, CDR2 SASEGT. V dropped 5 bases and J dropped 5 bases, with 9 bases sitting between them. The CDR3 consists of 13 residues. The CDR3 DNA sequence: TGTGCCAGCAGTTGGGAGTGGACCGGGGAGCTGTTTTTT. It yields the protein CASSWEWTGELFF.

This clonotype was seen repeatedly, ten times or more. The CDR3 DNA sequence: TGCAGTGCTAGAGAGAGGCAGAGCCGGAGGGAAAAACTGTTTTTT. Translating gives CSARERQSRREKLFF. This sequence joins TRBV20-1 and TRBJ1-4; no clear D. The CDR3 runs 15 residues. In germline, CDR1 is DFQATT, CDR2 SNEGSKA (reference sequence). The ends were cut back, 0 bases at V and 8 bases at J, with 16 bases in the middle.

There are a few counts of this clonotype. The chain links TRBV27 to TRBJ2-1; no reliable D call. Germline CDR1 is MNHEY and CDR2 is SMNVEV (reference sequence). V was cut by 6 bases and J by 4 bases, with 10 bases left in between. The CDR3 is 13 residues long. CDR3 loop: CASSVLIYNEQFF. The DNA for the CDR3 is TGTGCCAGCAGCGTCCTTATATACAATGAGCAGTTCTTC.

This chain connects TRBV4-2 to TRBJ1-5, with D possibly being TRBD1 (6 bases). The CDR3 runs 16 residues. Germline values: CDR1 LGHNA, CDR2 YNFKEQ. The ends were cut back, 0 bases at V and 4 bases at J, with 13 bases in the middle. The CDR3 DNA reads TGTGCCAGCAGCCAAGATGAGGGCAGGGGAAATCAGCCCCAGCATTTT. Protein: CASSQDEGRGNQPQHF.

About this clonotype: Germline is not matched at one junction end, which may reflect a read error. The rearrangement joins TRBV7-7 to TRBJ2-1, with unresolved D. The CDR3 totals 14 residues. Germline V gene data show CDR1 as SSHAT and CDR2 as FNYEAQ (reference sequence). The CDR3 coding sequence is TGTGCTAGCAGCCCATGGGCCCGCGACAATGAGCAGTTCTTC. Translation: CASSPWARDNEQFF.

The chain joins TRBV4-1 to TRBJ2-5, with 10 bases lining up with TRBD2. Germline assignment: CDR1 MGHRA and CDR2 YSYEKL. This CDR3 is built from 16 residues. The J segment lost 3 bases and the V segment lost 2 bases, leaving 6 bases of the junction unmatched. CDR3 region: CASSQSSGGSEETQYF. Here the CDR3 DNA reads TGCGCCAGCAGCCAATCTAGCGGGGGATCGGAAGAGACCCAGTACTTC.

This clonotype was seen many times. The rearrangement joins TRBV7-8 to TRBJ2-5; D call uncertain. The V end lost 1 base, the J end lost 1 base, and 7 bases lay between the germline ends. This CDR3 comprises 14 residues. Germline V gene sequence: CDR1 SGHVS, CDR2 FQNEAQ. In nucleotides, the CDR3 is TGTGCCAGCAGCTTAGGCCCCGTCCAAGAGACCCAGTACTTC. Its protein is CASSLGPVQETQYF.

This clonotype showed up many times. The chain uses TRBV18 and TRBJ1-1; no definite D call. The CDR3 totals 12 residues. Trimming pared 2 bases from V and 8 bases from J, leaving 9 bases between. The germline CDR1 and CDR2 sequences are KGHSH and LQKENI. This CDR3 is CASSPRNGEAFF. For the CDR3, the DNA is TGTGCCAGCTCACCAAGGAATGGGGAAGCTTTCTTT. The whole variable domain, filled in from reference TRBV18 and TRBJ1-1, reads NAGVMQNPRHLVRRRGQEARLRCSPMKGHSHVYWYRQLPEEGLKFMVYLQKENIIDESGMPKERFSAEFPKEGPSILRIQQVVRGDSAAYFCASSPRNGEAFFGQGTRLTVV.

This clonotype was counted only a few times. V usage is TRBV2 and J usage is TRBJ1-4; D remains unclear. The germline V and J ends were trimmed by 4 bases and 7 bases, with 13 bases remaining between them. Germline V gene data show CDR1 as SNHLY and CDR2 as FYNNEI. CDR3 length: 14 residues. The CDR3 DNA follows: TGTGCCAGCAGTGCCCGGGGTGGAGTTGAAAAACTGTTTTTT. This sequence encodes CASSARGGVEKLFF.

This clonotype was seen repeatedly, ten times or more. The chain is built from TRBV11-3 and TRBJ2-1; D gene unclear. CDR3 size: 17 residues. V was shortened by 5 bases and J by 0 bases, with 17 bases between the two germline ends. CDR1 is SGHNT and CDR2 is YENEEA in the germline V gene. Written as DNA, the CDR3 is TGTGCCAGCAGCCCATCGTGGGATCACAGCTCCTACAATGAGCAGTTCTTC. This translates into CASSPSWDHSSYNEQFF.

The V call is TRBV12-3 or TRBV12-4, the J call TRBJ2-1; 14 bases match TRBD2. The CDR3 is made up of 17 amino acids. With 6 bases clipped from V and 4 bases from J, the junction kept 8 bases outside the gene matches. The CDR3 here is CASSRRLAGGPYNEQFF. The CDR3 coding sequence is TGTGCCAGCAGCCGACGACTAGCGGGAGGGCCGTACAATGAGCAGTTCTTC.

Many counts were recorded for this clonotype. The DNA for the CDR3 is TGTGCCAGCAGTTATGGAGCGCCGACCTACAATGAGCAGTTCTTC. Its protein product is CASSYGAPTYNEQFF. The gene calls are TRBV6-1 and TRBJ2-1, with D hard to call. The CDR3 length is 15 residues. Trimming pared 5 bases from V and 2 bases from J, leaving 13 bases between. Germline V gives CDR1 MNHNS, CDR2 SASEGT.

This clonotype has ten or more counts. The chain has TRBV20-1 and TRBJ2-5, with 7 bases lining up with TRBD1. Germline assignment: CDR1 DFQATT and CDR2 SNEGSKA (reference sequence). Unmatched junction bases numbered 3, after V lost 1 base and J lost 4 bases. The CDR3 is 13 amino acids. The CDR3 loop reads CSARVEGAETQYF. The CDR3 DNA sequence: TGCAGTGCTAGAGTCGAGGGGGCAGAGACCCAGTACTTC.

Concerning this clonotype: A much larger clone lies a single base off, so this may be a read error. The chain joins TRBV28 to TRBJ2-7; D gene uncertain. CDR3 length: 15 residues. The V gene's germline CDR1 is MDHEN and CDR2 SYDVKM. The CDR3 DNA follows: TGTGCCGGCAGTTTTAGGGCCTCGAGCTCCTACGAGCAGTACTTC. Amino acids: CAGSFRASSSYEQYF.

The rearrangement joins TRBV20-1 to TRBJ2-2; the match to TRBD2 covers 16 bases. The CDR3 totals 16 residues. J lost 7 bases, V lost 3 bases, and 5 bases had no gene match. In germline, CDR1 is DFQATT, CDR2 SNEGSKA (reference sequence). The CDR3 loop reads CSARGTSGRAIGELFF. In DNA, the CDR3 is TGCAGTGCTAGGGGGACTAGCGGGAGGGCCATCGGGGAGCTGTTTTTT.

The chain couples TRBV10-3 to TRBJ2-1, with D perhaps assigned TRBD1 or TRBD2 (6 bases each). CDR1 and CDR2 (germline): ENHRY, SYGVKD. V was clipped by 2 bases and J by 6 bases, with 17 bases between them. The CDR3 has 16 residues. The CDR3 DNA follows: TGTGCCATCAGTGAGACAGGGAGGTCCTTCTCCAATGAGCAGTTCTTC. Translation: CAISETGRSFSNEQFF.

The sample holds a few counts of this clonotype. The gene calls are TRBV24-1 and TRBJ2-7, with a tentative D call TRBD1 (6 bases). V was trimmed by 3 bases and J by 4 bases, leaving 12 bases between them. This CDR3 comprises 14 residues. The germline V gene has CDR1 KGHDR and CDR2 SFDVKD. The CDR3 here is CATSDQGSGYEQYF. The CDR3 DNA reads TGTGCCACCAGTGATCAGGGGTCAGGATACGAGCAGTACTTC.

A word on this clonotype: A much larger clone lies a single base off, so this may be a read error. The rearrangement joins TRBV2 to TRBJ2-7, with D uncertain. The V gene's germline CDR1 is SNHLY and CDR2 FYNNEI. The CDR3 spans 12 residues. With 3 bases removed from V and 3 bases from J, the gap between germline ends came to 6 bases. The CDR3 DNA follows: TGTGCCAGCAGTGACGGTTACTACGAGCAGTACTTC. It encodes CASSDGYYEQYF.

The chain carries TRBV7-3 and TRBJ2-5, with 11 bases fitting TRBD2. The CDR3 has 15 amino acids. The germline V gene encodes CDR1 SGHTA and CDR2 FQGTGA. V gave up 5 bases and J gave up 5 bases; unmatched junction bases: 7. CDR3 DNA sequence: TGTGCCAGCAGCCAAACTAGCGGGAGACTGGAGACCCAGTACTTC. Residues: CASSQTSGRLETQYF.

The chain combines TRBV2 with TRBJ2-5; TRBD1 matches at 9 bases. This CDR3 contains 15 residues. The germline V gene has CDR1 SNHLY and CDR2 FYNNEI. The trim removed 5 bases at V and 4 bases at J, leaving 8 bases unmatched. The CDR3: CASSFGQGIGETQYF. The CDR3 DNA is TGTGCCAGCAGTTTTGGACAGGGGATAGGAGAGACCCAGTACTTC.